This T cell receptor (beta chain) was captured by sequencing in a study of cytomegalovirus exposure and HLA in healthy donors. Study-wide results and limits: The availability of immune exposure information extended only to CMV serostatus.

The primer mix had 60 Vbeta and 13 Jbeta primers. Generated by immunoSEQ multiplex PCR, the TCRdb table keeps only in-frame clones and is missing some. The sample lists roughly 190,000 clones; around 74% were seen once. As for this clone: Its matching antigen is unknown.

The specimen was PBMCs. The TCR was taken from a girl aged 5-17 years in good health and CMV-seropositive.

The CDR3, as DNA: TGTGCCAGCAACAGGGCAGGGGGCACCGGGGAGCTGTTTTTT. This sequence encodes CASNRAGGTGELFF. This chain joins TRBV5-6 and TRBJ2-2; TRBD1 matches at 7 bases. V lost 6 bases and J lost 4; bases outside the gene matches: 6. Germline CDR1 SGHDT, CDR2 YYEEEE. The CDR3 is 14 amino acids.